The rows below give T cell receptor beta chains drawn from one sample of a study of T cell repertoires in cytomegalovirus infection. TCRdb used MiXCR to reprocess the reads, holding one entry per CDR3 protein. The sample shows about 130,000 distinct CDR3 sequences, roughly 32% of them seen only once. No antigen is known for these receptors. Sequenced material: CD8+ T cells from cultured PBMCs, taken from culture after CMV antigen stimulation. The receptor source for this set is a human donor in good health (CMV status not recorded). Some clones in this sample may be carry-over from other donors' samples. Both conserved end residues are part of each CDR3. Fields, in order: V gene, clone size, D gene, J gene, CDR3 protein, CDR3 DNA. The D gene is left open where the match is weak. The size entry is marked missing in some rows and otherwise reads once, few, many or a size class.

>TRBV11-2|many|TRBD2|TRBJ2-3
CASSSIVAGGPGDTQYF
TGTGCCAGCAGCTCTATAGTAGCGGGGGGGCCAGGGGATACGCAGTATTTT
>TRBV7-8|-|-|TRBJ1-5
CASSWGGLGNQPQHF
TGTGCCAGCAGCTGGGGGGGTTTAGGCAATCAGCCCCAGCATTTT
>TRBV12-3/TRBV12-4|-|-|TRBJ1-5
CASSFGGADQPQHF
TGTGCCAGCAGTTTTGGGGGGGCTGATCAGCCCCAGCATTTT
>TRBV19|-|TRBD2|TRBJ2-7
CASSIASGSSYEQYF
TGTGCCAGTAGTATAGCCAGCGGGAGCTCCTACGAGCAGTACTTC
>TRBV28|-|TRBD2|TRBJ2-3
CASSPYFAGGNTDTQYF
TGTGCCAGCAGTCCTTATTTCGCGGGGGGGAACACAGATACGCAGTATTTT
>TRBV11-1|many|-|TRBJ2-1
CASSSPPAGADNEQFF
TGTGCCAGCAGCTCCCCCCCGGCGGGGGCCGACAATGAGCAGTTCTTC
>TRBV7-9|-|-|TRBJ2-7
CASSLDGGTQQYF
TGTGCCAGCAGCTTAGACGGCGGCACCCAGCAGTACTTC
>TRBV20-1|few|TRBD2|TRBJ2-5
CSARLAGKETQYF
TGCAGTGCTCGACTAGCGGGAAAAGAGACCCAGTACTTC
>TRBV7-9|few|-|TRBJ2-1
CASSFPGVAYNEQFF
TGTGCCAGCAGCTTTCCAGGGGTTGCCTACAATGAGCAGTTCTTC
>TRBV5-1|many|-|TRBJ2-7
CASSLRGQPNEQYF
TGCGCCAGCAGCTTGCGTGGACAACCCAACGAGCAGTACTTC
>TRBV11-2|few|-|TRBJ2-3
CASSQGRTDTQYF
TGTGCCAGCAGCCAGGGCCGGACAGATACGCAGTATTTT
>TRBV24-1|many|-|TRBJ2-3
CATMSSGGTDTQYF
TGTGCCACCATGTCGTCGGGGGGCACAGATACGCAGTATTTT
>TRBV7-2|-|TRBD1|TRBJ1-5
CASSMNRGPGQPQHF
TGTGCCAGCAGCATGAACAGGGGGCCGGGTCAGCCCCAGCATTTT
>TRBV14|few|TRBD1|TRBJ1-1
CASSLTLTGATEAFF
TGTGCCAGCAGCCTTACCTTAACAGGGGCCACTGAAGCTTTCTTT
>TRBV6-1|few|-|TRBJ2-5
CASRVGTGTQYF
TGTGCCAGCCGGGTGGGGACGGGGACCCAGTACTTC
>TRBV28|-|-|TRBJ1-2
CASRGYGYTF
TGTGCCAGCAGGGGATATGGCTACACCTTC
>TRBV7-8|-|-|TRBJ1-2
CASSSRPGDPVGGYTF
TGTGCCAGCAGCTCCCGTCCCGGGGATCCCGTAGGCGGCTACACCTTC
>TRBV4-3|-|-|TRBJ2-1
CASSQTRTIRRNEQFF
TGCGCCAGCAGCCAAACCCGGACAATCCGCCGCAATGAGCAGTTCTTC
>TRBV12-5|-|TRBD2|TRBJ2-5
CASGRAGEETQYF
TGTGCTAGTGGCCGAGCGGGGGAAGAGACCCAGTACTTC
>TRBV7-2|many|-|TRBJ1-3
CASSSWGGDTIYF
TGTGCCAGCAGCTCCTGGGGGGGTGACACCATATATTTT
>TRBV7-2|few|TRBD2|TRBJ2-3
CASSLPTSGGEADTQYF
TGTGCCAGCAGCTTACCGACTAGCGGGGGGGAGGCAGATACGCAGTATTTT
>TRBV5-4|-|TRBD2|TRBJ2-4
CASSSGLAGGPGTKNIQYF
TGTGCCAGCAGCTCGGGACTAGCGGGGGGGCCAGGAACCAAAAACATTCAGTACTTC
>TRBV4-3|-|-|TRBJ1-1
CASSQVAGEAFF
TGCGCCAGCAGCCAAGTTGCAGGGGAAGCTTTCTTT
>TRBV5-6|-|TRBD1|TRBJ1-1
CASSFGTGEAFF
TGTGCCAGCAGCTTCGGGACAGGGGAAGCTTTCTTT
>TRBV20-1|-|-|TRBJ1-2
CSARDYRDGGLGYTF
TGCAGTGCTAGAGACTACCGGGACGGAGGATTGGGCTACACCTTC
>TRBV2|-|TRBD1|TRBJ1-1
CASRWDSRGAFF
TGTGCCAGCAGATGGGACAGCAGAGGAGCTTTCTTT
>TRBV20-1|once|TRBD1|TRBJ2-1
CSARDFPDRDQFF
TGCAGTGCTAGAGATTTCCCGGACAGGGACCAGTTCTTC
>TRBV4-1|-|-|TRBJ2-3
CASSLGGAGGTDTQYF
TGCGCCAGCAGCTTGGGGGGGGCCGGTGGCACAGATACGCAGTATTTT
>TRBV7-6|few|TRBD1|TRBJ2-7
CASSSTGVNEQYF
TGTGCCAGCAGCTCAACAGGGGTCAACGAGCAGTACTTC
>TRBV11-2|-|TRBD2|TRBJ2-3
CATGLASTDTQYF
TGTGCCACCGGACTAGCCAGCACAGATACGCAGTATTTT
>TRBV6-5|-|TRBD2|TRBJ2-1
CASSYSILRAGGRNEQFF
TGTGCCAGCAGTTACTCGATTTTGAGGGCGGGGGGGCGAAATGAGCAGTTCTTC
>TRBV4-3|-|TRBD1|TRBJ2-7
CASSQDWAQGANEQYF
TGCGCCAGCAGCCAAGATTGGGCGCAGGGGGCTAACGAGCAGTACTTC
>TRBV7-9|-|TRBD1|TRBJ2-1
CASSSLQGAAYNEQFF
TGTGCCAGCAGCTCCCTACAGGGGGCGGCATACAATGAGCAGTTCTTC
>TRBV7-3|-|-|TRBJ2-1
CASTSTARYNEQFF
TGTGCCAGCACCTCGACGGCGAGGTACAATGAGCAGTTCTTC
>TRBV5-5|-|TRBD2|TRBJ2-5
CASIFGTSAGETQYF
TGTGCCAGCATCTTTGGGACTAGCGCAGGGGAGACCCAGTACTTC
>TRBV6-2/TRBV6-3|few|-|TRBJ1-1
CASSKSPTYTEAFF
TGTGCCAGCAGCAAAAGTCCAACTTACACTGAAGCTTTCTTT
>TRBV7-2|few|TRBD1|TRBJ1-1
CASSSPLPGTEVNTEAFF
TGTGCCAGCAGCTCGCCGCTCCCCGGGACAGAGGTGAACACTGAAGCTTTCTTT
>TRBV7-8|many|-|TRBJ1-1
CASSPREGRHTEAFF
TGTGCCAGCAGCCCCCGCGAGGGGAGACACACTGAAGCTTTCTTT
>TRBV12-3/TRBV12-4|-|-|TRBJ2-5
CASSFAGVETQYF
TGTGCCAGCAGTTTCGCAGGGGTAGAGACCCAGTACTTC
>TRBV2|many|TRBD1|TRBJ2-4
CASSGRTGRAKNIQYF
TGTGCCAGCAGTGGGAGGACAGGGAGGGCCAAAAACATTCAGTACTTC
>TRBV19|-|TRBD1|TRBJ2-1
CASSSLPGQTSNNEQFF
TGTGCCAGTAGTAGCCTACCGGGACAGACGTCTAACAATGAGCAGTTCTTC
>TRBV4-1|many|TRBD2|TRBJ2-1
CASSQEGLAGGLANYNEQFF
TGCGCCAGCAGCCAAGAGGGCCTAGCGGGGGGCCTGGCAAACTACAATGAGCAGTTCTTC
>TRBV7-9|few|-|TRBJ2-3
CASSPPTGLGQYF
TGTGCCAGCAGCCCTCCAACAGGGTTGGGGCAGTATTTT
>TRBV7-2|many|-|TRBJ1-2
CASSLNGQGARYIYGYTF
TGTGCCAGCAGCTTAAACGGACAAGGGGCCCGATATATCTATGGCTACACCTTC
>TRBV7-9|-|-|TRBJ2-5
CASRGPYQETQYF
TGTGCCAGCAGGGGACCCTACCAAGAGACCCAGTACTTC
>TRBV20-1|-|TRBD1|TRBJ1-1
CSARDRTGVDVEAFF
TGCAGTGCTAGAGACCGGACAGGGGTAGATGTAGAAGCTTTCTTT